This passage covers 13 T cell receptor beta chains from one sample sequenced in a study of blood T cell repertoires in COVID-19. The table came from immunoSEQ multiplex PCR; TCRdb's copy has only in-frame clones and leaves some out. The sample contains roughly 100,000 clones, over 75% of which appear only once. Sequencing used peripheral blood. The receptors originated from a human donor in a cohort sampled during active or convalescent COVID-19.

The chain joins TRBV10-3 to TRBJ2-1; D is possibly TRBD1 (6 bases). V lost 10 bases and J lost 4, with 17 bases in between. This CDR3 is 14 amino acids long. CDR1 and CDR2 from the germline V gene are ENHRY and SYGVKD. The CDR3 sequence: CASRDKDLYNEQFF. The CDR3 DNA sequence: TGTGCCAGCCGGGACAAGGACTTATACAATGAGCAGTTCTTC.

The chain couples TRBV24-1 to TRBJ2-1, with 7 positions matching TRBD1. The germline V gene has CDR1 KGHDR and CDR2 SFDVKD. The CDR3 loop spans 13 amino acids. J was trimmed by 2 bases and V by 8 bases; bases with no gene match: 2. This CDR3 reads CATKGAPYNEQFF. The CDR3 nucleotides read TGTGCCACCAAGGGGGCACCCTACAATGAGCAGTTCTTC.

The V gene is TRBV18, the J gene TRBJ1-6; 8 bases are a match to TRBD1. Germline assignment: CDR1 KGHSH and CDR2 LQKENI. The CDR3 runs to 15 residues. V gave up 0 bases and J gave up 8 bases; unmatched junction bases: 3. The CDR3 DNA sequence: TGTGCCAGCTCACCACCGACAGGGGCGGATTCACCCCTCCACTTT. This sequence encodes CASSPPTGADSPLHF. The full variable domain, its missing parts supplied by reference TRBV18 and TRBJ1-6, is NAGVMQNPRHLVRRRGQEARLRCSPMKGHSHVYWYRQLPEEGLKFMVYLQKENIIDESGMPKERFSAEFPKEGPSILRIQQVVRGDSAAYFCASSPPTGADSPLHFGNGTRLTVT.

In DNA form, the CDR3 reads TGCAGCGCTGGGGGCAGGGGGGACGAAAAACTGTTTTTT. It translates to CSAGGRGDEKLFF. The V gene is TRBV29-1, the J gene TRBJ1-4, with 7 nucleotides matching TRBD1. CDR1 is SQVTM, CDR2 ANQGSEA, per germline. The CDR3 covers 13 residues. V dropped 7 bases and J dropped 8; count of bases not matched to a gene: 10.

The CDR3 DNA sequence: TGTGCCAGCAGTTTAGCACGTCAGGGCGAATCACCCCTCCACTTT. As protein: CASSLARQGESPLHF. V is TRBV28 and J is TRBJ1-6, with a weak D call TRBD1 (5 bases). The CDR3 is made up of 15 amino acids. The ends were cut back, 2 bases at V and 10 bases at J, with 15 bases in the middle. In germline, CDR1 is MDHEN, CDR2 SYDVKM.

This clone was observed a few times. The rearrangement links TRBV7-2 to TRBJ1-3; no firm D call. In germline, CDR1 is SGHTA, CDR2 FQGNSA. Trimming left V 2 bases short and J 4 bases short, with 3 bases between. There are 12 residues in the CDR3. CDR3 coding DNA: TGTGCCAGCAGCTTACTCGGAAACACCATATATTTT. It specifies CASSLLGNTIYF.

The chain carries TRBV9 and TRBJ1-1, with 9 bases matching TRBD1. In germline, CDR1 is SGDLS, CDR2 YYNGEE. The length of the CDR3 is 14 residues. Trimming took 3 bases from V and 5 from J; bases not matched to a gene: 5. The DNA of the CDR3 is TGTGCCAGCAGCGCAGGACAGGGGTGGACTGAAGCTTTCTTT. As protein: CASSAGQGWTEAFF.

The chain recombines TRBV11-2 with TRBJ2-7; a possible D gene is TRBD1 (6 bases). The CDR3 is 14 amino acids. Germline V gives CDR1 SGHAT, CDR2 FQNNGV. V was clipped by 1 base and J by 3 bases, with 10 bases between them. The CDR3 sequence: CASSLVAGDYEQYF. For the CDR3, the DNA is TGTGCCAGCAGCTTAGTAGCAGGGGACTACGAGCAGTACTTC.

V is TRBV19 and J is TRBJ2-5, with no clear D. CDR1 and CDR2 from the germline V gene are LNHDA and SQIVND (reference sequence). The CDR3 is 12 residues long. Trimming removed 4 bases at V and 3 bases at J, with 6 bases between. The CDR3 reads CASSRNKETQYF. The CDR3 bases are TGTGCCAGTAGTAGAAACAAAGAGACCCAGTACTTC. Using reference TRBV19 and TRBJ2-5 for the parts outside the CDR3, the full variable domain is DGGITQSPKYLFRKEGQNVTLSCEQNLNHDAMYWYRQDPGQGLRLIYYSQIVNDFQKGDIAEGYSVSREKKESFPLTVTSAQKNPTAFYLCASSRNKETQYFGPGTRLLVL.

The rearrangement joins TRBV7-9 to TRBJ2-7; 9 nucleotides align to TRBD1. The CDR3 is made up of 15 amino acids. The J segment lost 3 bases and the V segment lost 0 bases, leaving 3 bases of the junction unmatched. In germline, CDR1 is SEHNR, CDR2 FQNEAQ (reference sequence). CDR3 region: CASSLAGQGFYEQYF. CDR3 bases: TGTGCCAGCAGCTTAGCGGGACAGGGATTCTACGAGCAGTACTTC.

This sequence joins TRBV1 and TRBJ1-5; whether TRBD1, the table's D call, matches the DNA was not checked. TRBV1 is an annotated pseudogene. The CDR3 totals 15 residues. The CDR3, as DNA: TGCACCAGCAGCCAACCGGGACAACACAATCAGCCCCAGCATTTT. Protein: CTSSQPGQHNQPQHF.

V usage is TRBV28 and J usage is TRBJ1-6; D remains unclear. V lost 10 bases and J lost 4, with 14 bases in between. The CDR3 length is 14 residues. Germline V gene data show CDR1 as MDHEN and CDR2 as SYDVKM. The CDR3 coding sequence is TGTGCCACTCTACCCGACAAGTATAATTCACCCCTCCACTTT. Residues: CATLPDKYNSPLHF.

The chain uses TRBV21-1 and TRBJ2-6; TRBD2, as called in the table, went unchecked against the DNA. TRBV21-1 is a pseudogene. The CDR3 loop spans 16 amino acids. The CDR3 is CASNPHRSSGANVLTF. DNA for the CDR3: TGTGCCAGCAACCCGCATCGGAGCTCTGGGGCCAACGTCCTGACTTTC.